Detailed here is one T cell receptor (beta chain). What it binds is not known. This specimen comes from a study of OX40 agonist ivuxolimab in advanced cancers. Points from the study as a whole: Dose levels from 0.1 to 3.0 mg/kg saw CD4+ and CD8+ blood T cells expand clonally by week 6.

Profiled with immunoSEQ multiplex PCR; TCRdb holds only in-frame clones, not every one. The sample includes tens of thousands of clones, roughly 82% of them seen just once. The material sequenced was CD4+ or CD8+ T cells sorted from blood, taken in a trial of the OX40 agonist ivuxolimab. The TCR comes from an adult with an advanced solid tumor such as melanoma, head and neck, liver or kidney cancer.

CDR3 nucleotide sequence: TGTGCCAGCAGCCATTACCAGCGGGGGGCTGGCAATGAGCAGTTCTTC. It is translated as CASSHYQRGAGNEQFF. V and J are TRBV4-2 and TRBJ2-1, with 9 bases identical to TRBD2. CDR1 is LGHNA and CDR2 is YNFKEQ in the germline V gene. CDR3 size: 16 residues. V dropped 3 bases and J dropped 6; count of bases not matched to a gene: 9.